Shown below are 27 T cell receptor beta chains from a single sample sequenced in a study of cytomegalovirus exposure and HLA in healthy donors. PCR involved 60 Vbeta and 13 Jbeta primers. The data were produced by immunoSEQ multiplex PCR, yet TCRdb's version contains in-frame clones alone and is incomplete. The data hold some 150,000 clones, with 55% to 80% observed a single time. Sequenced input: PBMCs. The receptors come from a woman aged 60-70 years in good health and CMV-seropositive.

This rearrangement joins TRBV4-1 to TRBJ2-5; TRBD2 matches at 7 bases. After removal of 8 bases from V and 5 bases from J, the junction contained 11 bases not matched to a gene. Germline V gene lookup returns CDR1 MGHRA and CDR2 YSYEKL. The CDR3 has 14 amino acids. The DNA for the CDR3 is TGCGCCAGCGGGGGAGGGGCCCGAGGGGAGACCCAGTACTTC. It translates to CASGGGARGETQYF.

This clone turned up a few times. V is TRBV7-8 and J is TRBJ1-1; a weak D match, TRBD1 (5 bases). Looked up from germline, CDR1 is SGHVS and CDR2 is FQNEAQ. The V end was cut by 7 bases, the J end by 0 bases, with 15 bases between. There are 15 residues in the CDR3. CDR3 amino acids: CASKIWDSMNTEAFF. The CDR3 nucleotides are TGTGCCAGCAAAATCTGGGACTCCATGAACACTGAAGCTTTCTTT.

The gene calls are TRBV28 and TRBJ2-2; 9 bases match TRBD2. Looked up from germline, CDR1 is MDHEN and CDR2 is SYDVKM. J was trimmed by 4 bases and V by 7 bases; bases with no gene match: 10. There are 16 residues in the CDR3. CDR3 sequence reads: CASNLGLAGLTGELFF. The CDR3 nucleotides are TGTGCCAGCAACTTGGGGCTAGCGGGACTCACCGGGGAGCTGTTTTTT. Looking up the rest from reference TRBV28 and TRBJ2-2 gives the full variable domain: DVKVTQSSRYLVKRTGEKVFLECVQDMDHENMFWYRQDPGLGLRLIYFSYDVKMKEKGDIPEGYSVSREKKERFSLILESASTNQTSMYLCASNLGLAGLTGELFFGEGSRLTVL.

This chain joins TRBV18 and TRBJ2-1; 9 bases are a match to TRBD2. From germline, CDR1 is KGHSH and CDR2 LQKENI. CDR3 length equals 15 residues. V gave up 1 base and J gave up 5 bases; unmatched junction bases: 3. The CDR3 bases are TGTGCCAGCTCACCACTCGGGACTAGCCACAATGAGCAGTTCTTC. Translation: CASSPLGTSHNEQFF.

The chain links TRBV30 to TRBJ2-7; 9 nucleotides align to TRBD1. CDR1 is GTSNPN and CDR2 is SVGIG in the germline V gene (reference sequence). The CDR3 contains 14 residues. With 2 bases clipped from V and 3 bases from J, the junction kept 5 bases outside the gene matches. CDR3 in DNA: TGTGCCTGGAGTTGGGACAGGGCGCTCTACGAGCAGTACTTC. This encodes CAWSWDRALYEQYF.

This clone has only a few counts. DNA of the CDR3: TGTGCCAGCATTCCTCTGACAGGAACTAGCGGACCTCAAGAGACCCAGTACTTC. It specifies CASIPLTGTSGPQETQYF. V usage is TRBV7-8 and J usage is TRBJ2-5, with 8 bases aligning to TRBD2. The CDR3 totals 18 residues. Per germline, CDR1 SGHVS and CDR2 FQNEAQ. V lost 7 bases and J lost 2; bases outside the gene matches: 18.

Only a few counts were recorded for this clone. The gene calls are TRBV9 and TRBJ2-1; 7 bases align to TRBD2. This CDR3 contains 15 residues. The junction had 4 bases not matched to a gene; V was cut back by 2 bases and J by 2 bases. Germline values: CDR1 SGDLS, CDR2 YYNGEE. CDR3 DNA sequence: TGTGCCAGCAGCGTCAGCGGGGAGACCTACAATGAGCAGTTCTTC. It is translated as CASSVSGETYNEQFF.

This chain uses TRBV7-6 with TRBJ1-1; D is unclear. CDR1 is SGHVS and CDR2 is FNYEAQ in the germline V gene. With 2 bases removed from V and 3 bases from J, the gap between germline ends came to 10 bases. CDR3 length: 14 residues. This CDR3 is CASSLSQVHTEAFF. In nucleotides, the CDR3 is TGTGCCAGCAGCTTATCCCAGGTACACACTGAAGCTTTCTTT. The whole variable domain, filled in from reference TRBV7-6 and TRBJ1-1, reads GAGVSQSPRYKVTKRGQDVALRCDPISGHVSLYWYRQALGQGPEFLTYFNYEAQQDKSGLPNDRFSAERPEGSISTLTIQRTEQRDSAMYRCASSLSQVHTEAFFGQGTRLTVV.

This chain connects TRBV6-6 to TRBJ2-5, with a tentative D call TRBD2 (6 bases). CDR3 length: 14 residues. V was clipped by 2 bases and J by 1 base, with 8 bases between them. Germline-derived CDR1 and CDR2 are MNHNY and SVGAGI (reference sequence). The CDR3 loop reads CASSYGGGQETQYF. The DNA of the CDR3 is TGTGCCAGCAGTTACGGGGGAGGCCAAGAGACCCAGTACTTC.

This chain joins TRBV15 and TRBJ2-3; D gene ambiguous. CDR1 and CDR2 (germline): LNHNV, YYDKDF (reference sequence). This CDR3 is 13 amino acids long. The V and J ends lost 2 bases and 3 bases respectively, with 6 bases between them. For the CDR3, the DNA is TGTGCCACCAGCAGACGGTTGACAGATACGCAGTATTTT. Residues: CATSRRLTDTQYF.

This clone was found a few times. This sequence joins TRBV5-4 and TRBJ1-1; D ambiguous. The ends were cut back, 2 bases at V and 1 base at J, with 6 bases in the middle. CDR3 size: 13 residues. CDR1 and CDR2 from the germline V gene are SGHNT and YYREEE (reference sequence). The CDR3 coding sequence is TGTGCCAGCAGCTTCGGAGAGAACACTGAAGCTTTCTTT. This encodes CASSFGENTEAFF.

This chain connects TRBV18 to TRBJ2-2; D might be TRBD2 (5 bases). CDR1 KGHSH and CDR2 LQKENI come from the germline V gene. Trimming took off 5 bases at V and 5 bases at J, with 24 bases between the two ends. This CDR3 is built from 18 residues. The CDR3 sequence is CASSFRSQISEETGELFF. In DNA, the CDR3 is TGTGCCAGCTCATTCCGCTCCCAAATTAGCGAAGAGACCGGGGAGCTGTTTTTT.

This chain joins TRBV7-9 and TRBJ2-1; TRBD1 matches at 7 bases. Germline CDR1 and CDR2: SEHNR and FQNEAQ (reference sequence). The CDR3 length is 14 residues. Trimming cost V 6 bases and J 2 bases; bases outside gene matches: 4. CDR3 sequence reads: CASRKQGPYNEQFF. Here the CDR3 DNA reads TGTGCCAGCAGAAAACAGGGGCCCTACAATGAGCAGTTCTTC.

The gene calls are TRBV9 and TRBJ2-2; TRBD2 agrees at 14 bases. The CDR3 is made up of 17 amino acids. The ends lost 3 bases at V and 4 bases at J; junction bases unmatched: 5. Germline lookup yields CDR1 SGDLS and CDR2 YYNGEE. CDR3 DNA sequence: TGTGCCAGCAGCGGGTGGACTAGCGGGAGGATCACCGGGGAGCTGTTTTTT. Translation: CASSGWTSGRITGELFF.

The rearrangement uses TRBV6-1 and TRBJ1-3; D gene ambiguous. The germline gives CDR1 MNHNS, CDR2 SASEGT. This CDR3 has 15 amino acids. Deletions cut 2 bases from V and 7 bases from J, with 15 bases between. The CDR3 nucleotides read TGTGCCAGCAGTGAAAATAGAGGAGGCAGCAACACCATATATTTT. It specifies CASSENRGGSNTIYF.

The chain combines TRBV19 with TRBJ1-6; TRBD1 matches at 8 bases. The CDR3 length is 14 residues. Germline CDR1 LNHDA, CDR2 SQIVND (reference sequence). J was trimmed by 14 bases and V by 9 bases; bases with no gene match: 15. CDR3 amino acids: CASSLGQGSRTLHF. For the CDR3, the DNA is TGTGCCAGCTCCCTCGGACAGGGTTCACGGACCCTCCACTTT. Combining the CDR3 with reference TRBV19 and TRBJ1-6 gives the whole variable domain DGGITQSPKYLFRKEGQNVTLSCEQNLNHDAMYWYRQDPGQGLRLIYYSQIVNDFQKGDIAEGYSVSREKKESFPLTVTSAQKNPTAFYLCASSLGQGSRTLHFGNGTRLTVT.

This rearrangement joins TRBV18 to TRBJ2-5; possible D gene TRBD1, 5 bases. This CDR3 is built from 14 residues. Trimming took 4 bases from V and 1 from J, leaving 10 bases between them. Germline lookup yields CDR1 KGHSH and CDR2 LQKENI. This chain's CDR3 is CASSRLGPQETQYF. CDR3 in DNA: TGTGCCAGCTCACGCTTGGGGCCCCAAGAGACCCAGTACTTC.

This clone was picked up a small number of times. The chain uses TRBV6-1 and TRBJ2-2; D ambiguous. Trimming cost V 8 bases and J 1 base, with 5 bases left between them. CDR3 length equals 12 residues. CDR1 is MNHNS and CDR2 is SASEGT in the germline V gene. The CDR3 nucleotides read TGTGCCAGCTCTTGGAACACCGGGGAGCTGTTTTTT. This translates into CASSWNTGELFF.

The chain carries TRBV28 and TRBJ2-1, with D tentatively TRBD2 (7 bases). The germline V gene encodes CDR1 MDHEN and CDR2 SYDVKM. Trimming cost V 8 bases and J 8 bases, with 19 bases left between them. The CDR3 is made up of 14 amino acids. CDR3 amino acids: CASGSGGGGYEQFF. The CDR3 nucleotides are TGTGCCAGCGGCAGTGGGGGGGGCGGGTATGAGCAGTTCTTC.

The gene calls are TRBV28 and TRBJ2-3; TRBD1 agrees at 8 bases. The CDR3 is 17 residues long. With 2 bases clipped from V and 6 bases from J, the junction kept 13 bases outside the gene matches. Looked up from germline, CDR1 is MDHEN and CDR2 is SYDVKM. DNA for the CDR3: TGTGCCAGCAGTTTACTCGAGACAGGGGTCATCCAGGATACGCAGTATTTT. Its protein product is CASSLLETGVIQDTQYF. Full variable domain (missing parts from reference TRBV28 and TRBJ2-3): DVKVTQSSRYLVKRTGEKVFLECVQDMDHENMFWYRQDPGLGLRLIYFSYDVKMKEKGDIPEGYSVSREKKERFSLILESASTNQTSMYLCASSLLETGVIQDTQYFGPGTRLTVL.

The V and J genes are TRBV28 and TRBJ1-1, with D possibly being TRBD1 (5 bases). This CDR3 region has 13 residues. Trimming took 2 bases from V and 5 from J, leaving 9 bases between them. Per germline, CDR1 MDHEN and CDR2 SYDVKM. The CDR3 DNA sequence: TGTGCCAGCAGTTTAAGAGCAGGGACTGAAGCTTTCTTT. This codes for CASSLRAGTEAFF.

This clone was picked up a small number of times. The V call is TRBV7-3, the J call TRBJ2-7; TRBD2 aligns across 9 bases. The CDR3 contains 15 residues. Unmatched junction bases numbered 3, after V lost 0 bases and J lost 3 bases. The germline CDR1 and CDR2 sequences are SGHTA and FQGTGA. The CDR3 loop reads CASSLTSGSIYEQYF. The DNA for the CDR3 is TGTGCCAGCAGCTTAACTAGCGGGAGTATCTACGAGCAGTACTTC.

This clone was detected a few times. The rearrangement links TRBV4-3 to TRBJ2-7, with D maybe TRBD2 (6 bases). The V gene lost 1 base and the J gene lost 3 bases, with 16 bases spanning the gap. This CDR3 spans 16 amino acids. Per the germline V gene, CDR1 is LGHNA and CDR2 is YSLEER. The CDR3 sequence is CASSQAIRLDLYEQYF. CDR3 nucleotide sequence: TGCGCCAGCAGCCAAGCTATTAGACTAGACCTCTACGAGCAGTACTTC.

This chain connects TRBV19 to TRBJ2-7; D might be TRBD2 (8 bases). Trimming left V 0 bases short and J 7 bases short, with 16 bases between. The CDR3 covers 15 residues. Germline V gives CDR1 LNHDA, CDR2 SQIVND (reference sequence). The CDR3, as DNA: TGTGCCAGTAGTATAGATCGACAGGGACTAGGGGAGCAGTACTTC. Protein: CASSIDRQGLGEQYF.

This clone was counted between two and nine times. The chain uses TRBV15 and TRBJ2-7; 7 positions agree with TRBD1. Germline lookup yields CDR1 LNHNV and CDR2 YYDKDF (reference sequence). The ends lost 3 bases at V and 6 bases at J; junction bases unmatched: 5. This CDR3 comprises 13 residues. CDR3 in DNA: TGTGCCACCAGCAGCCAGGGGGATGGCGAGCAGTACTTC. Translated, it gives CATSSQGDGEQYF.

The chain carries TRBV6-5 and TRBJ2-3; a weak D match, TRBD2 (6 bases). The CDR3 is 15 amino acids. CDR1 and CDR2 (germline): MNHEY, SVGAGI. Trimming stripped 0 bases from V and 3 bases from J, with 10 bases between. The CDR3 DNA follows: TGTGCCAGCAGTTACTCCGGGAGCCGGACAGATACGCAGTATTTT. Translating it yields CASSYSGSRTDTQYF.

The V call is TRBV29-1, the J call TRBJ2-2; 7 nucleotides line up with TRBD2. Germline-derived CDR1 and CDR2 are SQVTM and ANQGSEA. The CDR3 runs to 13 residues. The CDR3 region has the DNA TGCGGTGGGGGGGAGACATCGATCGGGGAGCTGTTTTTT. It translates to CGGGETSIGELFF.